The 32 T cell receptor beta chains below all came from one sample that was sequenced in a study of T cells after yellow fever vaccination. TCRdb recomputed calls from the 5' RACE reads with MiXCR, one row per CDR3 protein. The sample has hundreds of thousands of distinct CDR3 sequences; 8.7% are singletons. This material consisted of PBMCs, taken on the day of the first yellow fever vaccination. These receptors originate from a man aged 18 to 35 who received the YFV17D yellow fever vaccine.

The chain couples TRBV5-1 to TRBJ2-7; D is ambiguous. Trimming shortened V by 0 bases and J by 6 bases, and 13 bases separated the two germline ends. The CDR3 length is 14 residues. Germline lookup yields CDR1 SGHRS and CDR2 YFSETQ. The DNA for the CDR3 is TGCGCCAGCAGCTTGGAACCAGGACCCTCCGAGCAGTACGTC. Its protein product is CASSLEPGPSEQYV.

The gene calls are TRBV20-1 and TRBJ1-1, with TRBD1 matching over 9 bases. Per germline, CDR1 DFQATT and CDR2 SNEGSKA (reference sequence). CDR3 size: 15 residues. Trimming cost V 6 bases and J 3 bases; bases outside gene matches: 11. CDR3 sequence reads: CSAPGQGQAYTEAFF. For the CDR3, the DNA is TGCAGTGCGCCCGGACAGGGGCAGGCGTACACTGAAGCTTTCTTT.

The chain couples TRBV20-1 to TRBJ1-1, with D possibly matching TRBD1 (6 bases). From germline, CDR1 is DFQATT and CDR2 SNEGSKA (reference sequence). V was pared by 0 bases and J by 2 bases, with 10 bases between. This CDR3 is 14 amino acids long. The CDR3 spells CSAREGAGNTEAFF. CDR3 DNA sequence: TGCAGTGCTAGAGAGGGGGCCGGTAACACTGAAGCTTTCTTT.

This clonotype has only a few counts. V gene TRBV18 combines with J gene TRBJ2-7; 7 nucleotides line up with TRBD2. This CDR3 spans 14 amino acids. V lost 2 bases to trimming and J lost 0 bases; unmatched junction nucleotides: 1. Germline V gene lookup returns CDR1 KGHSH and CDR2 LQKENI. The CDR3 loop is CASSPTSVSYEQYF. As DNA, the CDR3 is TGTGCCAGCTCACCAACTAGCGTCTCCTACGAGCAGTACTTC.

The table lists this clonotype with many counts. The V call is TRBV4-3, the J call TRBJ2-5; D call uncertain. V was cut by 2 bases and J by 0 bases, with 10 bases left in between. Germline lookup yields CDR1 LGHNA and CDR2 YSLEER. The CDR3 has 15 amino acids. CDR3 sequence (DNA): TGCGCCAGCAGCCAATCCTTAGGGTACCAAGAGACCCAGTACTTC. Its protein product is CASSQSLGYQETQYF.

The genes are TRBV5-5 and TRBJ2-5; no clear D gene. The CDR3 covers 13 residues. CDR1 is SGHKS, CDR2 YYEKEE, per germline (reference sequence). V was clipped by 0 bases and J by 4 bases, with 7 bases between them. For the CDR3, the DNA is TGTGCCAGCAGCTTGGGTAGCCTAGAGACCCAGTACTTC. Its protein is CASSLGSLETQYF. Variable domain in full (rest from reference TRBV5-5 and TRBJ2-5): DAGVTQSPTHLIKTRGQQVTLRCSPISGHKSVSWYQQVLGQGPQFIFQYYEKEERGRGNFPDRFSARQFPNYSSELNVNALLLGDSALYLCASSLGSLETQYFGPGTRLLVL.

Only a few counts were recorded for this clonotype. The DNA of the CDR3 is TGTGCCTGGAGTCCTGATGAAAAACTGTTTTTT. Residues: CAWSPDEKLFF. V usage is TRBV30 and J usage is TRBJ1-4; no firm D call. Germline assignment: CDR1 GTSNPN and CDR2 SVGIG (reference sequence). There are 11 residues in the CDR3. V lost 2 bases and J lost 6, with 4 bases in between. Combining the CDR3 with reference TRBV30 and TRBJ1-4 gives the whole variable domain SQTIHQWPATLVQPVGSPLSLECTVEGTSNPNLYWYRQAAGRGLQLLFYSVGIGQISSEVPQNLSASRPQDRQFILSSKKLLLSDSGFYLCAWSPDEKLFFGSGTQLSVL.

This clonotype was observed many times. This chain connects TRBV7-2 to TRBJ1-6, with 9 nucleotides matching TRBD1. This CDR3 comprises 15 residues. Germline V gene data show CDR1 as SGHTA and CDR2 as FQGNSA. Trimming removed 1 base from V and 8 bases from J; junction bases left unmatched: 3. The CDR3 here is CASSLGRDRDSPLHF. The CDR3 nucleotides are TGTGCCAGCAGCTTAGGCCGGGACAGGGATTCACCCCTCCACTTT.

This clonotype was detected ten times or more. V and J are TRBV5-4 and TRBJ2-5; weak D call: TRBD2 (5 bases). CDR3 size: 12 residues. Germline-derived CDR1 and CDR2 are SGHNT and YYREEE (reference sequence). The germline V and J ends were trimmed by 4 bases and 5 bases, with 9 bases remaining between them. The CDR3: CASSPEVETQYF. In DNA, the CDR3 is TGTGCCAGCAGCCCGGAGGTCGAGACCCAGTACTTC. The whole variable domain, remainder taken from reference TRBV5-4 and TRBJ2-5, is ETGVTQSPTHLIKTRGQQVTLRCSSQSGHNTVSWYQQALGQGPQFIFQYYREEENGRGNFPPRFSGLQFPNYSSELNVNALELDDSALYLCASSPEVETQYFGPGTRLLVL.

This clonotype was counted at least ten times. The V and J genes are TRBV20-1 and TRBJ2-1; TRBD2 matches 14 bases. V shed 3 bases, J shed 13 bases, and the junction held 11 bases outside the gene matches. Germline V gene lookup returns CDR1 DFQATT and CDR2 SNEGSKA (reference sequence). The length of the CDR3 is 15 residues. CDR3: CSASPGTSGGIGQFF. The CDR3 DNA reads as TGCAGTGCTAGTCCCGGGACTAGCGGGGGCATCGGACAGTTCTTC.

This clonotype showed up just a few times. The rearrangement joins TRBV20-1 to TRBJ2-7; D is undetermined. CDR1 is DFQATT, CDR2 SNEGSKA, per germline (reference sequence). Trimming stripped 5 bases from V and 5 bases from J, with 22 bases between. The CDR3 extends over 15 amino acids. The CDR3 DNA follows: TGCAGTGCTCCTAACCCCGGCGGAAGACCCGACGAGCAGTACTTC. It codes for CSAPNPGGRPDEQYF.

This clonotype was counted ten times or more. The chain employs TRBV12-3 or TRBV12-4 and TRBJ2-1; no clear D gene. Trimming removed 5 bases at V and 4 bases at J, with 9 bases between. The CDR3 has 13 residues. In DNA, the CDR3 is TGTGCCAGCAGTGATGGGAAGTACAATGAGCAGTTCTTC. Amino acid sequence: CASSDGKYNEQFF.

The chain uses TRBV3-1 and TRBJ2-5, with D tentatively TRBD2 (5 bases). In germline, CDR1 is LGHDT, CDR2 YNNKEL (reference sequence). The V gene lost 10 bases and the J gene lost 2 bases, with 14 bases spanning the gap. The CDR3 runs 13 residues. The CDR3 spells CATLLSGQETQYF. Written as DNA, the CDR3 is TGTGCCACCCTCCTGTCGGGGCAAGAGACCCAGTACTTC.

This clonotype appeared a few times. J is TRBJ2-1 and V is TRBV9, with TRBD1 as a possible D gene (6 bases). V lost 2 bases to trimming and J lost 7 bases, with 13 bases between them. CDR1 and CDR2 from the germline V gene are SGDLS and YYNGEE. The CDR3 loop spans 14 amino acids. CDR3 sequence: CASSVVQGSNEQFF. The CDR3 nucleotides are TGTGCCAGCAGCGTGGTTCAGGGGAGTAATGAGCAGTTCTTC.

The genes are TRBV12-3 or TRBV12-4 and TRBJ1-2; perhaps TRBD1 as D (5 bases). This CDR3 has 14 residues. Trimming took off 4 bases at V and 8 bases at J, with 17 bases between the two ends. The CDR3 reads CASSSRIHAGGYTF. In DNA form, the CDR3 reads TGTGCCAGCAGTTCCCGGATCCACGCAGGGGGCTACACCTTC.

The rearrangement joins TRBV27 to TRBJ2-2; 8 bases align to TRBD1. The CDR3 is made up of 16 amino acids. The trim removed 6 bases at V and 3 bases at J, leaving 9 bases unmatched. CDR1 is MNHEY and CDR2 is SMNVEV in the germline V gene (reference sequence). The CDR3 protein is CASRPLRGRYTGELFF. In nucleotides, the CDR3 is TGTGCCAGCAGGCCCCTCAGGGGGCGGTACACCGGGGAGCTGTTTTTT.

The rearrangement links TRBV5-1 to TRBJ2-1, with D unresolved. The CDR3 loop spans 12 amino acids. V lost 4 bases and J lost 5, with 7 bases in between. Looked up from germline, CDR1 is SGHRS and CDR2 is YFSETQ. The CDR3 loop reads CASSDYHNEQFF. In DNA form, the CDR3 reads TGCGCCAGCAGCGATTACCACAATGAGCAGTTCTTC.

This clonotype came up a few times. The genes are TRBV5-1 and TRBJ1-3; D remains ambiguous. Germline V CDR1 and CDR2: SGHRS, YFSETQ. With 3 bases removed from V and 0 bases from J, the gap between germline ends came to 16 bases. The CDR3 covers 17 residues. The CDR3 DNA is TGCGCCAGCAGCTCAGCTTCGGGCAGCTACTCTGGAAACACCATATATTTT. Protein: CASSSASGSYSGNTIYF.

This clonotype was counted a few times. V gene TRBV6-2 or TRBV6-3 combines with J gene TRBJ2-5, with D perhaps given as TRBD1 or TRBD2 (6 bases each). CDR1 and CDR2 from the germline V gene are MNHEY and SVGEGT. The CDR3 sequence is 17 residues long. Trimming left V 2 bases short and J 6 bases short, with 22 bases between. CDR3 amino acids: CASSYRGFGGAVKTQYF. CDR3 in DNA: TGTGCCAGCAGTTACCGGGGGTTCGGGGGCGCCGTGAAGACCCAGTACTTC.

The sample holds a few counts of this clonotype. V is TRBV5-1 and J is TRBJ2-3, with D perhaps assigned TRBD1 or TRBD2 (6 bases each). The CDR3 consists of 15 residues. Trimming shortened V by 4 bases and J by 5 bases, and 17 bases separated the two germline ends. Germline CDR1 is SGHRS and CDR2 is YFSETQ. The CDR3 sequence is CASSTFGGAGDTQYF. The CDR3 nucleotides read TGCGCCAGCAGCACCTTCGGGGGCGCGGGAGATACGCAGTATTTT.

This clonotype was seen many times. The chain's CDR3 is CASSSWTMQETQYF. The CDR3 nucleotides are TGTGCCAGCAGTTCCTGGACAATGCAAGAGACCCAGTACTTC. The V call is TRBV28, the J call TRBJ2-5, with D perhaps matching TRBD1 (5 bases). This CDR3 spans 14 amino acids. Trimming cost V 4 bases and J 2 bases, with 11 bases left between them. Germline lookup yields CDR1 MDHEN and CDR2 SYDVKM.

This clonotype was seen a few times. This chain joins TRBV4-1 and TRBJ2-5; TRBD1 matches at 9 bases. The CDR3 totals 15 residues. After removal of 4 bases from V and 2 bases from J, the junction contained 5 bases not matched to a gene. Germline CDR1 MGHRA, CDR2 YSYEKL. The CDR3 DNA follows: TGCGCCAGCAGCCCACAGGGGGCTATGCAAGAGACCCAGTACTTC. It specifies CASSPQGAMQETQYF.

The chain links TRBV20-1 to TRBJ1-5; D ambiguous. The V gene lost 7 bases and the J gene lost 0 bases, with 10 bases spanning the gap. Germline-derived CDR1 and CDR2 are DFQATT and SNEGSKA (reference sequence). This CDR3 has 13 amino acids. The chain's CDR3 is CSGCASSNQPQHF. DNA for the CDR3: TGCAGTGGGTGCGCCAGTAGCAATCAGCCCCAGCATTTT.

There are a few counts of this clonotype. The chain recombines TRBV29-1 with TRBJ2-2; 7 bases match TRBD1. Germline CDR1 SQVTM, CDR2 ANQGSEA. J was trimmed by 2 bases and V by 0 bases; bases with no gene match: 9. The CDR3 covers 17 residues. The CDR3 DNA reads TGCAGCGTTGAAGATCTCACAGGGGCGACTAACACCGGGGAGCTGTTTTTT. Amino acids: CSVEDLTGATNTGELFF.

This clonotype showed up many times. The chain uses TRBV11-3 and TRBJ2-7; D not resolved. Trimming pared 4 bases from V and 2 bases from J, leaving 9 bases between. CDR1 and CDR2 from the germline V gene are SGHNT and YENEEA. CDR3 length equals 13 residues. The CDR3 DNA sequence: TGTGCCAGCAGCTCGGGTAGTCCCTACGAGCAGTACGTC. This gives the protein CASSSGSPYEQYV.

Only a few counts were recorded for this clonotype. V usage is TRBV5-6 and J usage is TRBJ1-6; D not resolved. The CDR3 extends over 13 amino acids. Germline V lookup: CDR1 SGHDT, CDR2 YYEEEE. Trimming cost V 2 bases and J 10 bases, with 10 bases left between them. CDR3 in DNA: TGTGCCAGCAGCTTCGTGGATCGGTCACCCCTCCACTTT. Translating gives CASSFVDRSPLHF.

This clonotype was seen more than once but under ten times. This sequence joins TRBV6-6 and TRBJ2-1, with 9 positions matching TRBD2. Germline V gene data show CDR1 as MNHNY and CDR2 as SVGAGI (reference sequence). After removal of 5 bases from V and 8 bases from J, the junction contained 1 base not matched to a gene. The CDR3 totals 12 residues. The DNA for the CDR3 is TGTGCCAGCAGTCTAGCGGGGCATGAGCAGTTCTTC. This gives the protein CASSLAGHEQFF.

This clonotype came up a few times. The V call is TRBV20-1, the J call TRBJ1-1, with TRBD1 matching over 7 bases. This CDR3 contains 15 residues. Germline loops: CDR1 DFQATT, CDR2 SNEGSKA (reference sequence). Trimming at V came to 0 bases and at J to 0 bases, leaving 4 bases not matched to a gene. The CDR3 here is CSARDETGMNTEAFF. In DNA form, the CDR3 reads TGCAGTGCTAGAGACGAGACAGGGATGAACACTGAAGCTTTCTTT.

J is TRBJ2-5 and V is TRBV29-1, with 8 bases identical to TRBD1. The germline gives CDR1 SQVTM, CDR2 ANQGSEA. The CDR3 sequence is 13 residues long. V was clipped by 3 bases and J by 5 bases; unmatched bases: 5. CDR3 sequence reads: CSVDWTGTETQYF. The CDR3 nucleotides read TGCAGCGTTGATTGGACAGGGACGGAGACCCAGTACTTC. The full variable domain, completed using reference TRBV29-1 and TRBJ2-5, is SAVISQKPSRDICQRGTSLTIQCQVDSQVTMMFWYRQQPGQSLTLIATANQGSEATYESGFVIDKFPISRPNLTFSTLTVSNMSPEDSSIYLCSVDWTGTETQYFGPGTRLLVL.

This clonotype has at least ten counts. The V gene is TRBV20-1, the J gene TRBJ2-3; possible D gene TRBD2, 5 bases. V dropped 0 bases and J dropped 0 bases, with 10 bases sitting between them. CDR1 and CDR2 from the germline V gene are DFQATT and SNEGSKA (reference sequence). The CDR3 extends over 15 amino acids. The CDR3 sequence is CSARDSGGSTDTQYF. CDR3 DNA sequence: TGCAGTGCTAGAGATTCAGGCGGGAGCACAGATACGCAGTATTTT.

The chain joins TRBV7-6 to TRBJ2-1; D may correspond to TRBD1 or TRBD2 (6 bases each). With 5 bases removed from V and 8 bases from J, the gap between germline ends came to 13 bases. The CDR3 sequence is 13 residues long. Germline CDR1 reads SGHVS; CDR2 reads FNYEAQ. CDR3 nucleotides: TGTGCCAGCAGCAGACCCGGGGGCGATGAGCAGTTCTTC. It yields the protein CASSRPGGDEQFF.

This clonotype was seen only a few times. The chain is built from TRBV6-1 and TRBJ1-3; D is uncertain. V gave up 7 bases and J gave up 4 bases, with 17 bases separating them. CDR1 and CDR2 from the germline V gene are MNHNS and SASEGT. The CDR3 has 15 amino acids. The CDR3 here is CASIKPGTKGNTIYF. The CDR3 DNA reads TGTGCCAGCATCAAACCTGGAACAAAAGGAAACACCATATATTTT.